This T cell receptor beta chain was captured by sequencing in a study of T-cell reconstitution after alpha-beta-depleted transplantation in children. Researchers prepared the TCRbeta library using unique molecular identifiers, the study reports. TCRdb reprocessed the PCR reads with MiXCR, giving one entry per CDR3 protein. The sample holds about 540,000 distinct CDR3 sequences, around 16% seen once. V was clipped by 0 bases and J by 4 bases; unmatched bases: 4. The germline V gene encodes CDR1 SEHNR and CDR2 FQNEAQ (reference sequence). There are 16 residues in the CDR3. Source: PBMCs from the stem cell graft donor, taken from the stem cell graft. The genes are TRBV7-9 and TRBJ2-1, with 9 bases that match TRBD2. The TCR was taken from a human donor who donated a stem cell graft to a child with acute lymphoblastic leukemia. The CDR3: CASSLAPAGGYNEQFF. CDR3 nucleotide sequence: TGTGCCAGCAGCTTAGCGCCGGCGGGAGGGTACAATGAGCAGTTCTTC. Full variable domain (outside the CDR3, taken from reference TRBV7-9 and TRBJ2-1): DTGVSQNPRHKITKRGQNVTFRCDPISEHNRLYWYRQTLGQGPEFLTYFQNEAQLEKSRLLSDRFSAERPKGSFSTLEIQRTEQGDSAMYLCASSLAPAGGYNEQFFGPGTRLTVL.